The next 17 T cell receptor beta chains were all read from a single sample in a study of neurological immune-mediated disorders. A single record per CDR3 protein comes from TCRdb applying MiXCR to the 5' RACE reads. The top ten clones hold 4% to 5.5% of a sample with some 24,000 distinct CDR3 sequences, 6.5% to 8.5% of them seen once. Material for sequencing was PBMCs. The source of these receptors is a woman between 40 and 55 years old in good health.

This clonotype has a count of ten or more. V gene TRBV20-1 combines with J gene TRBJ2-2; no definite D call. Germline CDR1 and CDR2: DFQATT and SNEGSKA (reference sequence). V gave up 1 base and J gave up 7 bases, with 10 bases separating them. This CDR3 is 13 amino acids long. CDR3 protein: CSARALSNGELFF. The CDR3 nucleotides are TGCAGTGCTAGAGCCCTGTCCAACGGGGAGCTGTTTTTT.

At least ten counts were recorded for this clonotype. The V gene is TRBV12-5, the J gene TRBJ2-1; no clear D gene. This CDR3 is 13 amino acids long. Trimming took 0 bases from V and 5 from J, leaving 5 bases between them. Germline-derived CDR1 and CDR2 are LGHNT and FRNRAP. This CDR3 is CASGLVPDNEQFF. For the CDR3, the DNA is TGTGCTAGTGGTTTGGTGCCCGACAATGAGCAGTTCTTC.

There are many counts of this clonotype. The V call is TRBV7-9, the J call TRBJ1-1; D might be TRBD1 (6 bases). This CDR3 is built from 14 residues. Between the trimmed V and J ends, which lost 3 bases and 0 bases, there was a span of 8 bases. Per germline, CDR1 SEHNR and CDR2 FQNEAQ (reference sequence). The CDR3 DNA reads as TGTGCCAGCAGCTTTCAGGGGCTGAACACTGAAGCTTTCTTT. Amino acid sequence: CASSFQGLNTEAFF.

This clonotype was recorded many times. V and J are TRBV29-1 and TRBJ1-1, with D tentatively TRBD1 (5 bases). The germline gives CDR1 SQVTM, CDR2 ANQGSEA. V was pared by 7 bases and J by 10 bases, with 16 bases between. The CDR3 covers 11 residues. For the CDR3, the DNA is TGCAGCGCAAGAGGGGACTTCGGAGCTTTCTTT. Amino acids: CSARGDFGAFF.

This clonotype was seen many times. The chain recombines TRBV6-6 with TRBJ1-1; D remains ambiguous. V shed 0 bases and J shed 1 base, with 6 bases lying between them. This CDR3 spans 14 amino acids. The germline gives CDR1 MNHNY, CDR2 SVGAGI (reference sequence). CDR3 nucleotides: TGTGCCAGCAGTTACTCGAAGGGGAACACTGAAGCTTTCTTT. This translates into CASSYSKGNTEAFF.

At least ten counts were recorded for this clonotype. The chain couples TRBV20-1 to TRBJ2-2, with 9 bases fitting TRBD1. Germline CDR1 is DFQATT and CDR2 is SNEGSKA (reference sequence). V was clipped by 6 bases and J by 5 bases; unmatched bases: 10. The CDR3 length is 15 residues. CDR3 nucleotide sequence: TGCAGTGCCCAACAGGGGGCAGAGGTTACCGGGGAGCTGTTTTTT. Translating gives CSAQQGAEVTGELFF.

In its sample, this clonotype was seen many times. The J gene is TRBJ1-5, the V gene TRBV20-1; 8 bases are shared with TRBD1. The CDR3 loop spans 14 amino acids. V was clipped by 3 bases and J by 4 bases; unmatched bases: 5. Germline CDR1 DFQATT, CDR2 SNEGSKA (reference sequence). The CDR3 reads CSASYRGMNQPQHF. The CDR3, as DNA: TGCAGTGCTAGTTACAGGGGGATGAATCAGCCCCAGCATTTT.

This clonotype was detected many times. The chain links TRBV7-2 to TRBJ1-5; TRBD1 is a possible D gene (6 bases). V was shortened by 5 bases and J by 3 bases, with 11 bases between the two germline ends. The germline gives CDR1 SGHTA, CDR2 FQGNSA. This CDR3 region has 14 residues. The CDR3 DNA reads as TGTGCCAGCAGCCCTGGGGGGCCCAATCAGCCCCAGCATTTT. Translation: CASSPGGPNQPQHF.

Sample share makes this clonotype medium-sized (0.01 to 0.1%). The genes are TRBV6-2 or TRBV6-3 and TRBJ1-1; no definite D call. CDR3 length: 16 amino acids. Trimming took off 2 bases at V and 1 base at J, with 14 bases between the two ends. Per the germline V gene, CDR1 is MNHEY and CDR2 is SVGEGT. Here the CDR3 reads CASSYLFADPNTEAFF. CDR3 DNA: TGTGCCAGCAGTTACCTTTTTGCAGACCCGAACACTGAAGCTTTCTTT.

This clonotype was seen many times. The chain couples TRBV20-1 to TRBJ2-5, with 7 bases fitting TRBD2. The trim removed 6 bases at V and 5 bases at J, leaving 12 bases unmatched. The CDR3 totals 14 residues. Germline CDR1 and CDR2: DFQATT and SNEGSKA (reference sequence). CDR3 nucleotides: TGCAGTGCCTCCCGGGCCGTCGGGGGGGAGACCCAGTACTTC. Translated: CSASRAVGGETQYF.

This clonotype was counted at least ten times. V is TRBV28 and J is TRBJ2-2, with no clear D. This CDR3 spans 14 amino acids. V lost 3 bases to trimming and J lost 6 bases, with 11 bases between them. Germline assignment: CDR1 MDHEN and CDR2 SYDVKM. The CDR3 region has the DNA TGTGCCAGCAGTTTTTTCGCCCAGCCCGGGGAGCTGTTTTTT. Residues: CASSFFAQPGELFF.

This clonotype occurred many times. The chain recombines TRBV7-9 with TRBJ2-3; D gene uncertain. Germline V gene lookup returns CDR1 SEHNR and CDR2 FQNEAQ (reference sequence). V lost 5 bases and J 2 bases, leaving 5 bases between the germline ends. The CDR3 contains 12 residues. CDR3 protein: CASSLITDTQYF. The CDR3, as DNA: TGTGCCAGCAGCCTTATCACAGATACGCAGTATTTT. The full variable domain, completed using reference TRBV7-9 and TRBJ2-3, is DTGVSQNPRHKITKRGQNVTFRCDPISEHNRLYWYRQTLGQGPEFLTYFQNEAQLEKSRLLSDRFSAERPKGSFSTLEIQRTEQGDSAMYLCASSLITDTQYFGPGTRLTVL.

This clonotype was observed many times. The chain recombines TRBV3-1 with TRBJ2-6; perhaps TRBD1 as D (5 bases). Between the trimmed V and J ends, which lost 4 bases and 2 bases, there was a span of 9 bases. Germline values: CDR1 LGHDT, CDR2 YNNKEL (reference sequence). The CDR3 consists of 15 residues. CDR3 DNA: TGTGCCAGCAGCCTGCAGGGTACTGGGGCCAACGTCCTGACTTTC. Translation: CASSLQGTGANVLTF. Combining the CDR3 with reference TRBV3-1 and TRBJ2-6 gives the whole variable domain DTAVSQTPKYLVTQMGNDKSIKCEQNLGHDTMYWYKQDSKKFLKIMFSYNNKELIINETVPNRFSPKSPDKAHLNLHINSLELGDSAVYFCASSLQGTGANVLTFGAGSRLTVL.

This clonotype was counted ten times or more. V is TRBV6-2 or TRBV6-3 and J is TRBJ2-2, with D unclear. Trimming stripped 2 bases from V and 6 bases from J, with 1 base between. CDR3 length: 11 amino acids. Germline V gene data show CDR1 as MNHEY and CDR2 as SVGEGT. CDR3 sequence: CASSYPGELFF. CDR3 nucleotides: TGTGCCAGCAGTTACCCCGGGGAGCTGTTTTTT.

In its sample, this clonotype is medium-sized. The rearrangement links TRBV12-3 or TRBV12-4 to TRBJ1-2; TRBD1 matches 8 bases. The J segment lost 7 bases and the V segment lost 3 bases, leaving 1 base of the junction unmatched. CDR3 length equals 12 residues. The CDR3 DNA sequence: TGTGCCAGCAGTTTGGACAGGGCTGGCTACACCTTC. The encoded protein is CASSLDRAGYTF.

This clonotype was seen ten or more times. V gene TRBV6-5 combines with J gene TRBJ2-7; 12 positions match TRBD2. V was pared by 0 bases and J by 5 bases, with 8 bases of the junction left unmatched. The CDR3 has 17 amino acids. Germline lookup yields CDR1 MNHEY and CDR2 SVGAGI. In DNA, the CDR3 is TGTGCCAGCAGTTACTCAAGACTAGCGGGAGTCCCCCACGAGCAGTACTTC. Amino acid sequence: CASSYSRLAGVPHEQYF.

This clonotype occurred many times. The chain couples TRBV28 to TRBJ1-2; D is uncertain. Germline V gives CDR1 MDHEN, CDR2 SYDVKM. V was cut by 2 bases and J by 2 bases, with 6 bases left in between. The CDR3 is made up of 13 amino acids. The CDR3 nucleotides read TGTGCCAGCAGTTTACTAGGGAACTATGGCTACACCTTC. As protein: CASSLLGNYGYTF.